Below are 20 T cell receptor beta chains sequenced from a single sample in a study of T cell changes during pregnancy in multiple sclerosis (dated by TCRdb to the late 2010s). Libraries were made using the immunoSEQ multiplex PCR assay. This immuneACCESS table, as held by TCRdb, lists in-frame sequences with V and J called but not all clones. Of the missing ones, under half trace to an unresolved V gene in checked studies; the others have no known cause. The sample table shows around 57,000 clones, and 91% are seen once. Of the sample, 2% to 2.5% is held by the ten largest clones. The material was peripheral blood, obtained in the third trimester of pregnancy. Receptors originate from a female donor in good health, enrolled as a control in a pregnancy study.

This chain joins TRBV27 and TRBJ1-2; the D gene is possibly TRBD1 (5 bases). Trimming shortened V by 5 bases and J by 2 bases, and 12 bases separated the two germline ends. Germline V lookup: CDR1 MNHEY, CDR2 SMNVEV (reference sequence). This CDR3 spans 14 amino acids. The CDR3 nucleotides are TGTGCCAGCAGTGGGGCCGGGCGGAACTATGGCTACACCTTC. It yields the protein CASSGAGRNYGYTF.

The V gene is TRBV7-9, the J gene TRBJ2-2; maybe TRBD2 (6 bases). Germline V gene lookup returns CDR1 SEHNR and CDR2 FQNEAQ (reference sequence). There are 13 residues in the CDR3. The V and J ends lost 3 bases and 5 bases respectively, with 7 bases between them. CDR3 nucleotide sequence: TGTGCCAGCAGCTTTCTAGCGACCGGGGAGCTGTTTTTT. Protein: CASSFLATGELFF.

The chain links TRBV5-4 to TRBJ2-1; 7 bases line up with TRBD1. CDR1 is SGHNT and CDR2 is YYREEE in the germline V gene (reference sequence). The trim removed 0 bases at V and 6 bases at J, leaving 3 bases unmatched. CDR3 length: 14 residues. CDR3 in DNA: TGTGCCAGCAGCTTGGGACAGGGCACCAATGAGCAGTTCTTC. It translates to CASSLGQGTNEQFF.

This clone showed up just once. This chain uses TRBV11-3 with TRBJ2-1; possible D gene TRBD2, 6 bases. The length of the CDR3 is 17 residues. CDR1 and CDR2 (germline): SGHNT, YENEEA. V lost 1 base to trimming and J lost 4 bases, with 17 bases between them. CDR3 in amino acids: CASSLGALGGWYNEQFF. CDR3 nucleotides: TGTGCCAGCAGCTTAGGGGCCCTAGGAGGGTGGTACAATGAGCAGTTCTTC.

A note on this clone: Other DNA sequences in the same sample also yield this CDR3. The rearrangement joins TRBV5-6 to TRBJ2-3; D is unresolved. The CDR3 runs to 14 residues. From germline, CDR1 is SGHDT and CDR2 YYEEEE. The germline V and J ends were trimmed by 0 bases and 2 bases, with 7 bases remaining between them. CDR3 sequence (DNA): TGTGCCAGCAGCTTGGCCTCAGACACAGATACGCAGTATTTT. Translation: CASSLASDTDTQYF.

This clone was recorded only once. V usage is TRBV28 and J usage is TRBJ2-3, with 10 bases matching TRBD2. The CDR3 is 23 amino acids. V shed 3 bases and J 0 bases; nucleotides not matched to a gene: 24. CDR1 and CDR2 from the germline V gene are MDHEN and SYDVKM. The CDR3 region has the DNA TGTGCCAGCAGTTTGAGGGCTAGAGGGCTGGGGGCTAGCGGGAGAGGAAGCACAGATACGCAGTATTTT. Translation gives CASSLRARGLGASGRGSTDTQYF.

The CDR3 DNA reads as TGTGCCAGCAGCCCCGACAGGGGGCGGACCGGGGAGCTGTTTTTT. Its protein product is CASSPDRGRTGELFF. The chain employs TRBV7-9 and TRBJ2-2; the match to TRBD1 covers 10 bases. The V gene's germline CDR1 is SEHNR and CDR2 FQNEAQ (reference sequence). Losses at the gene ends were 5 bases for V and 5 bases for J; bases not matched to a gene: 5. The CDR3 runs 15 residues.

The chain recombines TRBV29-1 with TRBJ1-5, with D perhaps TRBD1 (5 bases). Germline loops: CDR1 SQVTM, CDR2 ANQGSEA. There are 13 residues in the CDR3. The V end lost 0 bases, the J end lost 13 bases, and 16 bases lay between the germline ends. The CDR3 sequence: CSVEDPPGGSQHF. CDR3 coding DNA: TGCAGCGTTGAAGATCCGCCCGGGGGATCACAGCATTTT.

The chain combines TRBV7-2 with TRBJ2-7; weak D call: TRBD2 (5 bases). V dropped 1 base and J dropped 0 bases, with 7 bases sitting between them. The germline CDR1 and CDR2 sequences are SGHTA and FQGNSA. The CDR3 extends over 14 amino acids. Here the CDR3 reads CASSLVTSSYEQYF. The CDR3 region has the DNA TGTGCCAGCAGCTTAGTCACTAGCTCCTACGAGCAGTACTTC. Filled out from reference TRBV7-2 and TRBJ2-7, the complete variable domain reads GAGVSQSPSNKVTEKGKDVELRCDPISGHTALYWYRQSLGQGLEFLIYFQGNSAPDKSGLPSDRFSAERTGGSVSTLTIQRTQQEDSAVYLCASSLVTSSYEQYFGPGTRLTVT.

The chain recombines TRBV5-1 with TRBJ2-1, with TRBD1 matching 9 bases. Germline V lookup: CDR1 SGHRS, CDR2 YFSETQ. The CDR3 consists of 15 residues. V shed 0 bases and J 3 bases; nucleotides not matched to a gene: 1. Here the CDR3 DNA reads TGCGCCAGCAGCTTGGGGACAGGGGACTACAATGAGCAGTTCTTC. Translated, it gives CASSLGTGDYNEQFF. The full variable domain, completed using reference TRBV5-1 and TRBJ2-1, is KAGVTQTPRYLIKTRGQQVTLSCSPISGHRSVSWYQQTPGQGLQFLFEYFSETQRNKGNFPGRFSGRQFSNSRSEMNVSTLELGDSALYLCASSLGTGDYNEQFFGPGTRLTVL.

The chain joins TRBV29-1 to TRBJ2-7, with 10 bases that match TRBD2. The CDR3 length is 13 residues. Germline CDR1 is SQVTM and CDR2 is ANQGSEA. The J segment lost 7 bases and the V segment lost 6 bases, leaving 9 bases of the junction unmatched. This CDR3 reads CSVAGGPFGEQYF. For the CDR3, the DNA is TGCAGCGTAGCGGGAGGGCCCTTCGGGGAGCAGTACTTC.

In this sample, this clone turned up once. The V and J genes are TRBV7-9 and TRBJ2-3, with D tentatively TRBD2 (5 bases). From germline, CDR1 is SEHNR and CDR2 FQNEAQ (reference sequence). V lost 4 bases, J lost 2 bases, and 13 bases lay in between. This CDR3 spans 15 amino acids. The CDR3 DNA is TGTGCCAGCAGCTCGTTCCGGGAACCCACAGATACGCAGTATTTT. Translated, it gives CASSSFREPTDTQYF.

This chain links TRBV7-2 with TRBJ2-1, with 9 bases lining up with TRBD2. The V gene's germline CDR1 is SGHTA and CDR2 FQGNSA. The CDR3 has 16 residues. The junction had 11 bases not matched to a gene; V was cut back by 3 bases and J by 8 bases. The CDR3 DNA follows: TGTGCCAGCAGCTTTAGCGGGGGAAGGATATACGATGAGCAGTTCTTC. It encodes CASSFSGGRIYDEQFF.

This clone was counted once. This sequence joins TRBV6-5 and TRBJ2-1; tentative D call: TRBD2 (6 bases). Trimming left V 6 bases short and J 0 bases short, with 12 bases between. In germline, CDR1 is MNHEY, CDR2 SVGAGI. The CDR3 totals 15 residues. For the CDR3, the DNA is TGTGCCAGCAGCCCGGGAGTCAGCTCCTACAATGAGCAGTTCTTC. Amino acids: CASSPGVSSYNEQFF.

The genes are TRBV29-1 and TRBJ1-5, with 10 nucleotides matching TRBD1. The length of the CDR3 is 15 residues. Trimming removed 4 bases from V and 4 bases from J; junction bases left unmatched: 7. Looked up from germline, CDR1 is SQVTM and CDR2 is ANQGSEA. The CDR3 coding sequence is TGCAGCGTTGCCCCGACAGGGGGCGCGAATCAGCCCCAGCATTTT. It specifies CSVAPTGGANQPQHF.

In its sample, this clone was seen once. V is TRBV5-1 and J is TRBJ2-1, with 12 bases matching TRBD2. The CDR3 consists of 17 residues. V gave up 0 bases and J gave up 8 bases; unmatched junction bases: 9. Germline values: CDR1 SGHRS, CDR2 YFSETQ. As DNA, the CDR3 is TGCGCCAGCAGCTTGGCGGCTAGCGGGGGGGCTTGGGATGAGCAGTTCTTC. Its translation: CASSLAASGGAWDEQFF.

This chain uses TRBV7-9 with TRBJ2-3; 11 bases agree with TRBD1. This CDR3 contains 16 residues. The V gene end was trimmed by 3 bases and the J gene end by 2 bases; junction bases not matched to a gene: 4. Germline-derived CDR1 and CDR2 are SEHNR and FQNEAQ (reference sequence). The CDR3 DNA follows: TGTGCCAGCAGCTTCAGGGGACAGGGGGTCACAGATACGCAGTATTTT. Protein: CASSFRGQGVTDTQYF.

This chain uses TRBV27 with TRBJ2-7, with TRBD1 matching 9 bases. The trim removed 7 bases at V and 2 bases at J, leaving 9 bases unmatched. The CDR3 runs 15 residues. Germline CDR1 is MNHEY and CDR2 is SMNVEV (reference sequence). For the CDR3, the DNA is TGTGCCAGCACCCTAAGGGGGACAGGGACCTACGAGCAGTACTTC. Its protein product is CASTLRGTGTYEQYF.

V is TRBV6-5 and J is TRBJ1-2; D unclear. The V end lost 0 bases, the J end lost 8 bases, and 10 bases lay between the germline ends. This CDR3 region has 13 residues. Germline CDR1 is MNHEY and CDR2 is SVGAGI. The chain's CDR3 is CASSYSGGPGYTF. The CDR3 bases are TGTGCCAGCAGTTACTCAGGAGGGCCCGGCTACACCTTC.

This clone was detected once. V gene TRBV9 combines with J gene TRBJ1-6; D remains unclear. The CDR3 spans 14 residues. The germline V and J ends were trimmed by 0 bases and 7 bases, with 8 bases remaining between them. The germline gives CDR1 SGDLS, CDR2 YYNGEE. The CDR3 is CASSVGLENSPLHF. CDR3 nucleotides: TGTGCCAGCAGCGTAGGGTTGGAGAATTCACCCCTCCACTTT.